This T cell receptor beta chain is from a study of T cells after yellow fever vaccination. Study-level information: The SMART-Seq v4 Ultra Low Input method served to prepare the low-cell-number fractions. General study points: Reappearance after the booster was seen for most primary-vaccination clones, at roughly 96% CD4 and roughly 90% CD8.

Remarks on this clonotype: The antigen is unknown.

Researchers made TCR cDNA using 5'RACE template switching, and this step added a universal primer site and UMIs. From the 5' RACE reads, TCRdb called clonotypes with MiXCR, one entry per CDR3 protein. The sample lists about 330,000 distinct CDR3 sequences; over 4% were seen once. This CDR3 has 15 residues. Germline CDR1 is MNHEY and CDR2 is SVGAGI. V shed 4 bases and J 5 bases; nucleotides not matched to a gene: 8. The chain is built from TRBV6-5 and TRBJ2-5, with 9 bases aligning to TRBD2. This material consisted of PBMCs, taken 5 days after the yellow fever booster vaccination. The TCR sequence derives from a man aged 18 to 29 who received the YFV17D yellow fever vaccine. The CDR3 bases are TGTGCCAGCAGTTCGGGGACTAGCCTCGGGGAGACCCAGTACTTC. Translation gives CASSSGTSLGETQYF.